This TCR beta chain was sequenced in a study of shared clonotypes between healthy human individuals. The assay was immunoSEQ multiplex PCR, and TCRdb's table has in-frame clones only and misses some. The sample yields hundreds of thousands of clones, 92% seen once. General study findings and limits: Blood was the sole source, and tissue repertoires probably differ.

From germline, CDR1 is SGHDT and CDR2 YYEEEE. The CDR3 covers 12 residues. CD45RO-negative, CCR7-positively selected cells formed the naive CD8 fraction, excluding terminally differentiated effector memory CD45RA+ cells. This clone was seen more than once but under ten times. Antigen unknown. One junction end does not reproduce the germline sequence, and a read error may be involved. This TCR was sampled from a man aged 25 to 40 in good health. This chain connects TRBV5-6 to TRBJ2-4; D tentatively reads TRBD1 or TRBD2 (6 bases each). Sequenced: naive CD8+ T cells sorted from blood. CDR3 protein: CASSLGPGAEDF. The CDR3 DNA reads TGTGCCAGCAGCTTGGGGCCGGGGGCGGAGGACTTC.